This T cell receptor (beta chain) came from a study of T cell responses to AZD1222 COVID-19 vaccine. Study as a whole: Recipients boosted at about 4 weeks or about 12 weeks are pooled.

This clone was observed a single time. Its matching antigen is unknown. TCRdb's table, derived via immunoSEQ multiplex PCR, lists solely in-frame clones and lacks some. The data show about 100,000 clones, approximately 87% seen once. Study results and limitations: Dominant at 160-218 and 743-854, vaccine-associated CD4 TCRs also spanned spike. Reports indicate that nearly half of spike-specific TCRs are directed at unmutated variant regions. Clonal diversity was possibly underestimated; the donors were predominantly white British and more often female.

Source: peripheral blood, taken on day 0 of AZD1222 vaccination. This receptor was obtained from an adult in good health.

CDR3: CASSLAGGIQETQYF. In DNA form, the CDR3 reads TGTGCCAGCAGCTTAGCGGGGGGCATCCAAGAGACCCAGTACTTC. The chain has TRBV7-6 and TRBJ2-5; the D call may be TRBD1 or TRBD2 (6 bases each). This CDR3 is 15 amino acids long. Germline V CDR1 and CDR2: SGHVS, FNYEAQ. Trimming shortened V by 0 bases and J by 1 base, and 9 bases separated the two germline ends.